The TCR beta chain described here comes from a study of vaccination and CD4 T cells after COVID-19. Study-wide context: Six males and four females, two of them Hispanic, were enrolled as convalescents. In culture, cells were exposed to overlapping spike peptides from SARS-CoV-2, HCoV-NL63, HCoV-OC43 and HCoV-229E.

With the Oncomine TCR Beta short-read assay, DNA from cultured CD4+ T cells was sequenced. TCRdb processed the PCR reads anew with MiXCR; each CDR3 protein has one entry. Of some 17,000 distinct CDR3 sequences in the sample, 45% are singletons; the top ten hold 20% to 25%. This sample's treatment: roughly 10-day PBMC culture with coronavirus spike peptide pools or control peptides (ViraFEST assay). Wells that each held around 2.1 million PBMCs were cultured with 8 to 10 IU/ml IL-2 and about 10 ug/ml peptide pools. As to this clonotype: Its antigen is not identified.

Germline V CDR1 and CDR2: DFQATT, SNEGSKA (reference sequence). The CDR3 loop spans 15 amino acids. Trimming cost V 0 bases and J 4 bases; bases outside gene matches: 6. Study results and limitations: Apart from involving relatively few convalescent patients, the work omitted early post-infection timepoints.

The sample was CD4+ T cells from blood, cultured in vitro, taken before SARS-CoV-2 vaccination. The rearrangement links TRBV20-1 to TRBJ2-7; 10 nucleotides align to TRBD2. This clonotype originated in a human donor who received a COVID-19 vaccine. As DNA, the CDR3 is TGCAGTGCTAGAGACCCAGCGGGGGGGATATACGAGCAGTACTTC. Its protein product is CSARDPAGGIYEQYF.